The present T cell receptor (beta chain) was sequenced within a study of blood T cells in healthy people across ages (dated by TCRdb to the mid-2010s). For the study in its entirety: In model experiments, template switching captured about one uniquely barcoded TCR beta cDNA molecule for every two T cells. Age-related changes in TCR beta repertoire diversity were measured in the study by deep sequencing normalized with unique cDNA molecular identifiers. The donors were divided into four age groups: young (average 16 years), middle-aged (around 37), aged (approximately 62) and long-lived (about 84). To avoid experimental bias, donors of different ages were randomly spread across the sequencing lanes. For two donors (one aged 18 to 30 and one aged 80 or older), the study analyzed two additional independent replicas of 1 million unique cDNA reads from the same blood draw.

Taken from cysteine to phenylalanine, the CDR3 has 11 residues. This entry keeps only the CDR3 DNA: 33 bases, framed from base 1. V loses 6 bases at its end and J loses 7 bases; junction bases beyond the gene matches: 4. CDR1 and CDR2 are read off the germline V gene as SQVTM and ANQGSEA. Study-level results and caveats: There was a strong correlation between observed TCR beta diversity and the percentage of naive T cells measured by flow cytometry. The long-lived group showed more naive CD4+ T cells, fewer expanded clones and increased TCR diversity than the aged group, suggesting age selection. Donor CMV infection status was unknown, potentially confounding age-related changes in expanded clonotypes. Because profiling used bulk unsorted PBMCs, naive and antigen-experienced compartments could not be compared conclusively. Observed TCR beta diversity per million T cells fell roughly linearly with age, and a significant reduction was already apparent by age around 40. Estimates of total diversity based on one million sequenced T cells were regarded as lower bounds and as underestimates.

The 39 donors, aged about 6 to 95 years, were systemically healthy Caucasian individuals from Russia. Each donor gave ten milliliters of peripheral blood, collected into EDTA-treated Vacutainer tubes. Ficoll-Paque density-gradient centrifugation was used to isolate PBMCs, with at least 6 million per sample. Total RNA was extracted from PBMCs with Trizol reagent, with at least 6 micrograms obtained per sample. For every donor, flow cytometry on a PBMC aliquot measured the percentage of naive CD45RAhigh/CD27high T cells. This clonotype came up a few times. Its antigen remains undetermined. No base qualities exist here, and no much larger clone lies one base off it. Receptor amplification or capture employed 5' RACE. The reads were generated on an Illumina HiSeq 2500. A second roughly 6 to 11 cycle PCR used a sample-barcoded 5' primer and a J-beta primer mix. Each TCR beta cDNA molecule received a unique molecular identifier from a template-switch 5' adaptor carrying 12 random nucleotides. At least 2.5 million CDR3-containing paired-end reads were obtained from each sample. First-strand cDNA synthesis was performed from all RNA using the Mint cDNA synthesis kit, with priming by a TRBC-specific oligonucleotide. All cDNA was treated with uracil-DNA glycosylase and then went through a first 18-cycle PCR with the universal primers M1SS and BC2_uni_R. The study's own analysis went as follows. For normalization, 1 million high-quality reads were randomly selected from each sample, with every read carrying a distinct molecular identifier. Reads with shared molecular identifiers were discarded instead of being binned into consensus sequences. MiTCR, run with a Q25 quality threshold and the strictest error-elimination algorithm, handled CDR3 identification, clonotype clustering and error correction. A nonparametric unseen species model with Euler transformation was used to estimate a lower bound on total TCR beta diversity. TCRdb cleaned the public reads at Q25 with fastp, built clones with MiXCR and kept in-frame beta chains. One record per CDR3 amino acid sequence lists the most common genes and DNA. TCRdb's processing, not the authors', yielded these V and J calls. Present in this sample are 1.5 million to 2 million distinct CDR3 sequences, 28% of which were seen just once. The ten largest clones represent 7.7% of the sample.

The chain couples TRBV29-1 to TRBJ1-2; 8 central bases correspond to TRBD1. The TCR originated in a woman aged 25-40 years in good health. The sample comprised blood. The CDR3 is CSVDRGAGYTF. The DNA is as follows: TGCAGCGTCGACAGGGGTGCTGGCTACACCTTC.